The 20 T cell receptor beta chains below were found in one sample sequenced in a study of post-analysis software for immune sequencing data. Study outcomes and limitations: When patients were compared with controls, four or five TRBV segments were more frequent, TRBV5-6, TRBV5-1 and TRBV20-1 among them.

Prepared libraries of TCR beta cDNA carried unique molecular identifiers. Using its own MiXCR run on the PCR reads, TCRdb lists one record per CDR3 protein. The data hold 820,000 or so distinct CDR3 sequences, with approximately 50% observed a single time. Their specific antigens are unknown. What was sequenced was blood. These receptors were taken from a girl under 18 with multiple sclerosis.

The chain uses TRBV5-1 and TRBJ2-5, with TRBD2 as a possible D gene (5 bases). Trimming took 4 bases from V and 4 from J, leaving 17 bases between them. The CDR3 covers 15 residues. From germline, CDR1 is SGHRS and CDR2 YFSETQ. The CDR3 sequence is CASSPYSGKGETQYF. In DNA, the CDR3 is TGCGCCAGCAGCCCCTACTCGGGGAAAGGAGAGACCCAGTACTTC. Drawing the rest from reference TRBV5-1 and TRBJ2-5, the complete variable domain is KAGVTQTPRYLIKTRGQQVTLSCSPISGHRSVSWYQQTPGQGLQFLFEYFSETQRNKGNFPGRFSGRQFSNSRSEMNVSTLELGDSALYLCASSPYSGKGETQYFGPGTRLLVL.

This chain links TRBV7-2 with TRBJ2-4, with TRBD2 matching over 10 bases. Gene TRBJ2-7 matches the end of the DNA better, so the J call may be wrong. CDR3 size: 15 residues. Germline V gene data show CDR1 as SGHTA and CDR2 as FQGNSA. The CDR3 protein is CASSLALAGVNEQYF. The CDR3 region has the DNA TGTGCCAGCAGCTTAGCGCTAGCGGGAGTGAACGAGCAGTACTTC.

V usage is TRBV5-1 and J usage is TRBJ1-2; 8 bases align to TRBD1. With V trimmed by 4 bases and J by 4 bases, 6 bases remained unmatched. CDR1 and CDR2 (germline): SGHRS, YFSETQ. The CDR3 totals 14 residues. Written as DNA, the CDR3 is TGCGCCAGCAGCCGTCAGACAGGGGTCTATGGCTACACCTTC. It translates to CASSRQTGVYGYTF.

This chain links TRBV5-1 with TRBJ2-3; perhaps TRBD1 as D (6 bases). The CDR3 extends over 15 amino acids. V lost 3 bases, J lost 7 bases, and 18 bases lay in between. The germline V gene encodes CDR1 SGHRS and CDR2 YFSETQ. Here the CDR3 reads CASSSTGLIRNTQYF. The CDR3 DNA sequence: TGCGCCAGCAGCTCCACAGGGCTTATCAGGAATACGCAGTATTTT.

This clonotype has just one count. The chain combines TRBV29-1 with TRBJ2-4; tentatively, D is TRBD2 (6 bases). The J call may be wrong; the DNA end is better matched by TRBJ2-5. This CDR3 has 12 amino acids. Germline lookup yields CDR1 SQVTM and CDR2 ANQGSEA. The CDR3 reads CSVGDLQETQYF. In nucleotides, the CDR3 is TGCAGCGTGGGGGACTTACAAGAGACCCAGTACTTC.

The sample holds a few counts of this clonotype. The chain carries TRBV25-1 and TRBJ2-3; tentative D call: TRBD1 (6 bases). The CDR3 extends over 14 amino acids. The V gene lost 5 bases and the J gene lost 5 bases, with 14 bases spanning the gap. CDR1 MGHDK and CDR2 SYGVNS come from the germline V gene. CDR3: CASSIRGWGDTQYF. The CDR3 DNA is TGTGCCAGCAGTATCAGGGGCTGGGGAGATACGCAGTATTTT.

The chain employs TRBV7-2 and TRBJ2-3, with D perhaps being TRBD1 or TRBD2 (5 bases each). Trimming took 5 bases from V and 8 from J, leaving 20 bases between them. Germline V gives CDR1 SGHTA, CDR2 FQGNSA. This CDR3 is 15 amino acids long. The CDR3 DNA reads as TGTGCCAGCAGCGTCCTCCGGGACCCGGTGGGTACGCAGTATTTT. Translation gives CASSVLRDPVGTQYF.

In the case of this clonotype: The germline gene is not matched at one end of the junction; a read error may be the cause. The chain couples TRBV20-1 to TRBJ1-1; perhaps TRBD1 as D (6 bases). Germline CDR1 reads DFQATT; CDR2 reads SNEGSKA (reference sequence). CDR3 size: 14 residues. Here the CDR3 reads CSAKYGQKNPEAFF. Written as DNA, the CDR3 is TGCAGTGCTAAATACGGACAGAAGAACCCTGAAGCTTTCTTT.

The rearrangement links TRBV27 to TRBJ1-2; no reliable D call. CDR3 length: 17 residues. The V gene's germline CDR1 is MNHEY and CDR2 SMNVEV (reference sequence). V was pared by 0 bases and J by 4 bases, with 18 bases between. DNA for the CDR3: TGTGCCAGCAGTTTATCCCACATTGGAGGGATCTCCTATGGCTACACCTTC. Translated, it gives CASSLSHIGGISYGYTF.

The chain combines TRBV5-6 with TRBJ2-1, with D perhaps matching TRBD1 (5 bases). The tail of the sequence fits TRBJ2-7 better, so the J call may be wrong. The CDR3 contains 12 residues. CDR1 is SGHDT, CDR2 YYEEEE, per germline. CDR3 in amino acids: CASSFRVNEQYF. Here the CDR3 DNA reads TGTGCCAGCAGCTTCAGGGTGAATGAGCAGTACTTC.

With regard to this clonotype: One end of the junction fails to match germline, which may point to a read error. The rearrangement joins TRBV10-1 to TRBJ2-5, with TRBD1 matching 7 bases. The CDR3 loop spans 13 amino acids. From germline, CDR1 is WNHNN and CDR2 SYGVQD (reference sequence). CDR3 residues: CAGSGDSQETQYF. The CDR3, as DNA: TGCGCCGGCAGTGGGGACAGCCAAGAGACCCAGTACTTC.

This clonotype was seen more than once but under ten times. The chain has TRBV12-3 or TRBV12-4 and TRBJ2-6, with D perhaps TRBD2 (6 bases). The V end was cut by 6 bases, the J end by 8 bases, with 17 bases between. This CDR3 is 15 amino acids long. CDR3 nucleotide sequence: TGTGCCAGCAGCCGCGTAGAGGGAGGACCCAACGTCCTGACTTTC. This translates into CASSRVEGGPNVLTF.

The chain recombines TRBV20-1 with TRBJ2-4; 11 bases fit TRBD1. CDR1 is DFQATT and CDR2 is SNEGSKA in the germline V gene (reference sequence). The junction had 14 bases not matched to a gene; V was cut back by 3 bases and J by 13 bases. The CDR3 sequence is 15 residues long. The CDR3 reads CSASHGQGAYNEQYF. CDR3 sequence (DNA): TGCAGTGCTAGCCACGGACAGGGGGCCTACAATGAGCAGTACTTC.

This chain joins TRBV11-2 and TRBJ1-4; the match to TRBD1 covers 10 bases. Germline V gives CDR1 SGHAT, CDR2 FQNNGV. The V segment lost 0 bases and the J segment 0 bases; nucleotides outside the gene matches: 7. The CDR3 totals 19 residues. The CDR3 sequence: CASSLDLDRGGATNEKLFF. The CDR3 coding sequence is TGTGCCAGCAGCTTAGACCTGGACAGGGGGGGGGCAACTAATGAAAAACTGTTTTTT.

This clonotype was seen a few times. DNA for the CDR3: TGCAGCGTTGAAGGTGTGGCATATCCGAACCAAGAGACCCAGTACTTC. Its translation is CSVEGVAYPNQETQYF. J is TRBJ2-5 and V is TRBV29-1; D gene uncertain. Between the trimmed V and J ends, which lost 1 base and 0 bases, there was a span of 15 bases. This CDR3 is built from 16 residues. Germline V gives CDR1 SQVTM, CDR2 ANQGSEA.

This chain links TRBV29-1 with TRBJ2-3; 9 bases match TRBD2. Looked up from germline, CDR1 is SQVTM and CDR2 is ANQGSEA. The CDR3 loop spans 13 amino acids. V gave up 4 bases and J gave up 3 bases; unmatched junction bases: 2. The CDR3 coding sequence is TGCAGCGTTGGACTAGCGGTGACAGATACGCAGTATTTT. It yields the protein CSVGLAVTDTQYF.

The chain couples TRBV10-3 to TRBJ2-5; D may be TRBD2 (5 bases). The CDR3 totals 15 residues. V gave up 3 bases and J gave up 2 bases, with 13 bases separating them. Germline-derived CDR1 and CDR2 are ENHRY and SYGVKD. The CDR3 is CAISDASGGQETQYF. The CDR3 DNA sequence: TGTGCCATCAGTGACGCAAGCGGAGGTCAAGAGACCCAGTACTTC.

The V gene is TRBV6-5, the J gene TRBJ2-7; D possibly uses TRBD1 or TRBD2 (5 bases each). CDR1 is MNHEY, CDR2 SVGAGI, per germline. This CDR3 is built from 16 residues. Trimming cost V 0 bases and J 0 bases, with 12 bases left between them. The CDR3 region is CASSYSTGGNSYEQYF. The DNA of the CDR3 is TGTGCCAGCAGTTACTCAACAGGAGGCAACTCCTACGAGCAGTACTTC.

This clonotype turned up a few times. The chain is built from TRBV29-1 and TRBJ2-5; TRBD1 matches at 7 bases. Losses at the gene ends were 6 bases for V and 0 bases for J; bases not matched to a gene: 4. CDR3 length: 13 residues. The germline CDR1 and CDR2 sequences are SQVTM and ANQGSEA. The CDR3 loop is CSVGQVYQETQYF. The CDR3 DNA reads as TGCAGCGTAGGACAGGTCTACCAAGAGACCCAGTACTTC.

This chain connects TRBV25-1 to TRBJ1-2; D perhaps matches TRBD1 (6 bases). In germline, CDR1 is MGHDK, CDR2 SYGVNS. The CDR3 runs 14 residues. The germline V and J ends were trimmed by 4 bases and 4 bases, with 13 bases remaining between them. The CDR3 DNA reads TGTGCCAGCAGTGCCACGGGACATTTCTATGGCTACACCTTC. This sequence encodes CASSATGHFYGYTF.